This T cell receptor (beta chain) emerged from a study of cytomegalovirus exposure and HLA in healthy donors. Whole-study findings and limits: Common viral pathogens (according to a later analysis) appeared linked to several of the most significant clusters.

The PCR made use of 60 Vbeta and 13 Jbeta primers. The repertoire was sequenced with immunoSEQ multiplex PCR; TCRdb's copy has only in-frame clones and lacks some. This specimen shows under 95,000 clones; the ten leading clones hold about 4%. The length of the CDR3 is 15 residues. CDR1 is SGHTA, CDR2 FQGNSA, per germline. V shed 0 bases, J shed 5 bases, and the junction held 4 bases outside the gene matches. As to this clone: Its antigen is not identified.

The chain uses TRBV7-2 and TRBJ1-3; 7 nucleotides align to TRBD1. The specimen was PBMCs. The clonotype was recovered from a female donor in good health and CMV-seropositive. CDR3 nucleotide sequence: TGTGCCAGCAGCTTAGCACGGACAGGCCGAAACACCATATATTTT. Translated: CASSLARTGRNTIYF.